This TCR beta chain originates from a study of T-cell reconstitution after alpha-beta-depleted transplantation in children. The CDR3 totals 13 residues. From germline, CDR1 is MNHEY and CDR2 SMNVEV (reference sequence). V lost 6 bases, J lost 8 bases, and 17 bases lay in between. On this clonotype itself: The antigen is undetermined.

Regarding the study as a whole: Reported findings indicate that, about two months after transplant, alpha-beta T cells came from several hundred expanded clones, which were derived from non-depleted graft cells.

Library preparation (for TCRbeta) was performed with unique molecular identifiers. One entry per CDR3 protein results from TCRdb running MiXCR on the PCR reads. Of fewer than 700,000 distinct CDR3 sequences listed, 10% to 15% are singletons. The receptor's source is a male patient under 18 who had a stem cell transplant for acute myeloid leukemia, so the T cells may come from the graft donor. This chain uses TRBV27 with TRBJ2-7; the D is unclear. This material consisted of PBMCs, mostly from graft donor cells, taken 360 days after TCRalphabeta/CD19-depleted stem cell transplant. The CDR3 DNA reads as TGTGCCAGCAGCCTAGGCGGAGCGTTTCAGCAGTACTTC. This gives the protein CASSLGGAFQQYF.